The entry that follows covers one T cell receptor beta chain sequence. The antigen is unknown. This clone may be a read error of a much larger clone one base away. The sample belongs to a study of Graves' ophthalmopathy and Graves' hyperthyroidism. Regarding the study as a whole: Thyroid clonotypes that were expanded above 0.001 frequency mostly also appeared in blood.

From RNA, the CDR3 regions of TCR beta chains were amplified and sequenced. First-round RT-PCR used HTBI primers; second-round multiplex PCR followed. TCRdb re-called the multiplex PCR reads through MiXCR, storing one row per CDR3 protein. This table has 340,000 or so distinct CDR3 sequences, 15% to 20% appearing once. Physicians reached a diagnosis by relying on clinical symptoms, serum thyroxine, TRAb, thyroid ultrasound and orbital computed tomography. The source of the PBMCs was less than 12 ml of fresh peripheral blood. V was cut by 1 base and J by 9 bases, with 15 bases left in between. Looked up from germline, CDR1 is MGHRA and CDR2 is YSYEKL. The CDR3 loop spans 14 amino acids.

Specimen: peripheral blood. The chain carries TRBV4-1 and TRBJ1-2, with D unclear. The clonotype was recovered from an adult man with Graves' ophthalmopathy. The CDR3 DNA reads TGCGCCAGCAGCCAAGTTGGTACGGTGTGGAGCTACACCTTC. This gives the protein CASSQVGTVWSYTF.